This note documents a single T cell receptor (beta chain) sequence. The antigen is not known. TCRdb's copy holds only in-frame clones and misses some; the assay was immunoSEQ multiplex PCR. This sample has some 39,000 clones, with about 90% found just once. These data belong to a study of OX40 agonist ivuxolimab in advanced cancers. Across the study: Dose-escalation patients were diagnosed with hepatocellular carcinoma, melanoma, renal cell cancer or head and neck cancer. About 42% of patients had received prior checkpoint inhibitor therapy. At 65% to 85% male, the cohort had a mean age of 60 years, ranging from about 20 to 80.

The germline V gene encodes CDR1 MDHEN and CDR2 SYDVKM. The CDR3 covers 16 residues. V trimming: 6 bases; J trimming: 8 bases; junction bases outside the gene matches: 13. Findings and limits, study-wide: Mean expanded clone counts were higher in CD8+ than CD4+ T cells.

The chain joins TRBV28 to TRBJ1-4; TRBD1 agrees at 9 bases. The input for sequencing was CD4+ or CD8+ T cells sorted from blood, taken in a trial of the OX40 agonist ivuxolimab. This receptor was identified in an adult with an advanced solid tumor such as melanoma, head and neck, liver or kidney cancer. CDR3 coding DNA: TGTGCCAGCAGAGTTTCCGGGACAGGGAACCAGGAAAAACTGTTTTTT. It encodes CASRVSGTGNQEKLFF.